The 6 T cell receptor beta chains presented below share a single source sample, sequenced in a study of neoadjuvant nivolumab and ipilimumab in lung cancer. Libraries were prepared by immunoSEQ multiplex PCR; TCRdb keeps only in-frame clonotypes and omits some of them. The sample lists 10,000 to 15,000 clones, around 65% occurring once. The sequencing here drew on peripheral blood, taken after neoadjuvant nivolumab, alone or with ipilimumab, at or shortly before surgery. The receptors shown here come from an adult with non-small cell lung cancer.

The V call is TRBV6-5, the J call TRBJ2-6; D call uncertain. The V end was cut by 0 bases, the J end by 3 bases, with 6 bases between. Germline loops: CDR1 MNHEY, CDR2 SVGAGI. The CDR3 consists of 15 residues. CDR3 nucleotide sequence: TGTGCCAGCAGTTACTCCCAGAGTGGGGCCAACGTCCTGACTTTC. Translated: CASSYSQSGANVLTF.

The chain couples TRBV7-2 to TRBJ1-2, with unresolved D. The CDR3 consists of 13 residues. The V end lost 2 bases, the J end lost 4 bases, and 8 bases lay between the germline ends. The V gene's germline CDR1 is SGHTA and CDR2 FQGNSA. CDR3 nucleotides: TGTGCCAGCAGCTTACTGGGTTCCTATGGCTACACCTTC. This gives the protein CASSLLGSYGYTF.

The rearrangement links TRBV7-3 to TRBJ1-2; D perhaps matches TRBD1 (5 bases). Deletions cut 5 bases from V and 4 bases from J, with 17 bases between. Germline CDR1 reads SGHTA; CDR2 reads FQGTGA. The CDR3 consists of 15 residues. CDR3 sequence: CASSPMGGQGYGYTF. Here the CDR3 DNA reads TGTGCCAGCAGCCCTATGGGAGGCCAGGGCTATGGCTACACCTTC.

The chain carries TRBV5-1 and TRBJ2-7, with 7 positions matching TRBD2. Per the germline V gene, CDR1 is SGHRS and CDR2 is YFSETQ. The CDR3 is 16 residues long. The trim removed 4 bases at V and 1 base at J, leaving 11 bases unmatched. CDR3 amino acids: CASSRTIWEGSYEQYF. As DNA, the CDR3 is TGCGCCAGCAGCCGCACGATTTGGGAGGGATCCTACGAGCAGTACTTC. The full variable domain, its missing parts supplied by reference TRBV5-1 and TRBJ2-7, is KAGVTQTPRYLIKTRGQQVTLSCSPISGHRSVSWYQQTPGQGLQFLFEYFSETQRNKGNFPGRFSGRQFSNSRSEMNVSTLELGDSALYLCASSRTIWEGSYEQYFGPGTRLTVT.

J is TRBJ2-7 and V is TRBV6-1; 14 bases align to TRBD2. CDR1 and CDR2 from the germline V gene are MNHNS and SASEGT. Unmatched junction bases numbered 6, after V lost 4 bases and J lost 4 bases. This CDR3 has 16 residues. The CDR3 DNA sequence: TGTGCCAGCAGTGCCGGGACTAGCGGGAGTCGGTACGAGCAGTACTTC. This translates into CASSAGTSGSRYEQYF.

The count of this clone is one. The gene calls are TRBV5-4 and TRBJ1-5, with 7 bases lining up with TRBD1. CDR3 length equals 15 residues. Germline CDR1 reads SGHNT; CDR2 reads YYREEE (reference sequence). V lost 0 bases and J lost 4; bases outside the gene matches: 4. CDR3 coding DNA: TGTGCCAGCAGCTTGGCGCCAGGGGGAAATCAGCCCCAGCATTTT. Encoded protein: CASSLAPGGNQPQHF. Full variable domain (missing parts from reference TRBV5-4 and TRBJ1-5): ETGVTQSPTHLIKTRGQQVTLRCSSQSGHNTVSWYQQALGQGPQFIFQYYREEENGRGNFPPRFSGLQFPNYSSELNVNALELDDSALYLCASSLAPGGNQPQHFGDGTRLSIL.